This TCR beta chain was recovered during a study of blood T cell repertoires in COVID-19. Study details: The United States, Italy and Spain were the sources of the acute and convalescent COVID-19 samples. T cells, B-cell-depleted T cells, or PBMCs supplied cDNA or gDNA.

Seattle researchers signed up patients amid active infection and tracked them longitudinally. Method: immunoSEQ multiplex PCR; TCRdb's copy keeps in-frame clones and lacks some. Of fewer than 250,000 clones listed, roughly 84% are singletons. This CDR3 spans 12 amino acids. Trimming removed 2 bases from V and 6 bases from J, with 7 bases in between. This clonotype was obtained from an elderly woman with COVID-19, enrolled during active disease. The chain carries TRBV12-3 or TRBV12-4 and TRBJ1-1; D is possibly TRBD1 (5 bases). Specimen: peripheral blood. CDR3 protein: CASSLQGPEAFF. The DNA for the CDR3 is TGTGCCAGCAGTTTACAGGGCCCTGAAGCTTTCTTT.